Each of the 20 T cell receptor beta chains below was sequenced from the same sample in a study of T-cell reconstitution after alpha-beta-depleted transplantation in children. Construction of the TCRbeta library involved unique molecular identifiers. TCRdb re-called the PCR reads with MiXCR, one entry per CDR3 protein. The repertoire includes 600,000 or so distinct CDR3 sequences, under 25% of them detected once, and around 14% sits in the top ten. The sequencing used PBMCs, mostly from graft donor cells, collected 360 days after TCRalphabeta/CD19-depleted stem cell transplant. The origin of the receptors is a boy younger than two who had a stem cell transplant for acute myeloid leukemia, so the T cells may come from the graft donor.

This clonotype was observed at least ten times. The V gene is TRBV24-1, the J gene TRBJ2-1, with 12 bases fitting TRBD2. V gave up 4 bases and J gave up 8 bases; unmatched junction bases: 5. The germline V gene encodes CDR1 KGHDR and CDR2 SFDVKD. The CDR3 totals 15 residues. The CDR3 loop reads CATSDPGLAGYEQFF. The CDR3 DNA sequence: TGTGCCACCAGTGACCCGGGACTAGCGGGTTATGAGCAGTTCTTC.

The CDR3 nucleotides read TGTGCATCGGGGGGGCTAGCGGGGGAAGAGACCCAGTACTTC. This sequence encodes CASGGLAGEETQYF. The rearrangement uses TRBV12-3 or TRBV12-4 and TRBJ2-5, with TRBD2 identical over 10 bases. The length of the CDR3 is 14 residues.

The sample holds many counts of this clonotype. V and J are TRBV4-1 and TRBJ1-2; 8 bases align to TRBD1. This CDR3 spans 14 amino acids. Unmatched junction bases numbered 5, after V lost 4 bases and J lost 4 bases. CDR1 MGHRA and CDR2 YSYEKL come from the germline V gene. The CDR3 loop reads CASSPRQGTYGYTF. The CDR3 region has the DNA TGCGCCAGCAGCCCACGACAGGGGACCTATGGCTACACCTTC.

This CDR3 is CSARDLEQQNTEAFF. DNA for the CDR3: TGCAGTGCTAGAGATCTGGAACAACAGAACACTGAAGCTTTCTTT. The chain links TRBV20-1 to TRBJ1-1; D is undetermined. The CDR3 has 15 amino acids. V was cut by 0 bases and J by 1 base, with 12 bases left in between. The germline CDR1 and CDR2 sequences are DFQATT and SNEGSKA (reference sequence).

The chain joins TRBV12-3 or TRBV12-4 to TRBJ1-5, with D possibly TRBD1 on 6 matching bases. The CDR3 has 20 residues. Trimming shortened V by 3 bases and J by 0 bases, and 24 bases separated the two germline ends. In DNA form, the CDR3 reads TGTGCCAGCAGTTTCCTCGTACAGGGTATCTCGCACTATAGCAATCAGCCCCAGCATTTT. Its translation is CASSFLVQGISHYSNQPQHF.

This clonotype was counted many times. The CDR3 nucleotides read TGCAGCGTTGAAGGAGACAAGCGGGGGAAGCAGTACTTC. Translating gives CSVEGDKRGKQYF. The chain joins TRBV29-1 to TRBJ2-7, with 8 bases that match TRBD2. J was trimmed by 8 bases and V by 1 base; bases with no gene match: 7. CDR3 length: 13 amino acids. Germline-derived CDR1 and CDR2 are SQVTM and ANQGSEA.

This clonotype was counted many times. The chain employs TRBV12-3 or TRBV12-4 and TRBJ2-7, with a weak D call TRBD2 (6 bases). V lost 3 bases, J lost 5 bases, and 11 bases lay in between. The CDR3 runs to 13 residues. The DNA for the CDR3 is TGTGCCAGCAGTTTGAGGGGAGGAGACGAGCAGTACTTC. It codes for CASSLRGGDEQYF.

CDR3 loop: CASSGTGAGELFF. CDR3 DNA sequence: TGTGCCAGCAGCGGGACAGGGGCCGGGGAGCTGTTTTTT. The V and J genes are TRBV9 and TRBJ2-2, with 9 nucleotides matching TRBD1. J gave up 6 bases and V 3 bases, and 0 bases lay outside the gene matches. This CDR3 has 13 residues. Germline CDR1 is SGDLS and CDR2 is YYNGEE.

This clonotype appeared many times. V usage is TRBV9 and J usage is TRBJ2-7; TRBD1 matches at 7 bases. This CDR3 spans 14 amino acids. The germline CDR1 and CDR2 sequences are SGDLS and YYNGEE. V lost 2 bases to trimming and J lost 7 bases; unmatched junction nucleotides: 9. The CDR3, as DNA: TGTGCCAGCAGCGTCGGGACAGACCTTTGGGAGCAGTACTTC. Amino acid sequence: CASSVGTDLWEQYF.

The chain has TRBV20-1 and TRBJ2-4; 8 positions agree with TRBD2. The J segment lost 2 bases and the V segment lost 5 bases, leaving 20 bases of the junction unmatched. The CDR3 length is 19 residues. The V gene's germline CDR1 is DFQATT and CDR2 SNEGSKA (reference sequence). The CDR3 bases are TGCAGTGCTGGGACCACTAGCGGAGTCTTCCCGGGGTCCAAAAACATTCAGTACTTC. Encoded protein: CSAGTTSGVFPGSKNIQYF.

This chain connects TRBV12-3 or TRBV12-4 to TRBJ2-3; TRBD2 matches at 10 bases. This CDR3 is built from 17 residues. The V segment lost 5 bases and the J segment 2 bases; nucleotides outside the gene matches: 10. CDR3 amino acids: CASSPKLAGGHTDTQYF. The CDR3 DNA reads TGTGCCAGCAGTCCAAAATTAGCGGGGGGTCACACAGATACGCAGTATTTT.

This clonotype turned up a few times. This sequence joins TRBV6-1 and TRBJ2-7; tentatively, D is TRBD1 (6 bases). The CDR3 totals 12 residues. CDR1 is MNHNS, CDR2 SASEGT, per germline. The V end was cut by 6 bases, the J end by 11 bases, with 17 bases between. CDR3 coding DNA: TGTGCCAGCAGGGATAGACTGACAGGAGAGTACGTC. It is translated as CASRDRLTGEYV.

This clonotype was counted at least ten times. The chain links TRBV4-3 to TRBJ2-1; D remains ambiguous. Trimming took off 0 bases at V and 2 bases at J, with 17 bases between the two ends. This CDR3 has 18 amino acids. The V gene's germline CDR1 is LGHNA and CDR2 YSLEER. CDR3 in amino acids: CASSQDNRLEWAYNEQFF. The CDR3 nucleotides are TGCGCCAGCAGCCAAGATAACCGCCTAGAATGGGCCTACAATGAGCAGTTCTTC.

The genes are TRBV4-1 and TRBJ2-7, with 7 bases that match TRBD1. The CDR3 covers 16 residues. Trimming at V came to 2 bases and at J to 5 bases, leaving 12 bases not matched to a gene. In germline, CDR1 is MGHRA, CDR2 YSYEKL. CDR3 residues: CASSQSRNRGSDEQYF. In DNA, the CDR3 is TGCGCCAGCAGCCAAAGCCGAAACAGGGGAAGCGACGAGCAGTACTTC.

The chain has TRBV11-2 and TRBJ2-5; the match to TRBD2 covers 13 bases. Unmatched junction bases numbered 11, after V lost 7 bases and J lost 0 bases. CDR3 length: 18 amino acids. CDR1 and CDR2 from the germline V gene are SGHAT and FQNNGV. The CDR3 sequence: CASTRWTSGGPYQETQYF. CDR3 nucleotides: TGTGCCAGCACACGGTGGACTAGCGGGGGACCGTACCAAGAGACCCAGTACTTC.

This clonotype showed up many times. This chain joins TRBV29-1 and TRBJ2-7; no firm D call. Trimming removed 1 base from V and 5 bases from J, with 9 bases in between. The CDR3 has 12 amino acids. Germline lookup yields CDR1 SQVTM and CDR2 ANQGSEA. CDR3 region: CSVEVRVNEQYF. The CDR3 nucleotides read TGCAGCGTTGAAGTCCGGGTTAACGAGCAGTACTTC.

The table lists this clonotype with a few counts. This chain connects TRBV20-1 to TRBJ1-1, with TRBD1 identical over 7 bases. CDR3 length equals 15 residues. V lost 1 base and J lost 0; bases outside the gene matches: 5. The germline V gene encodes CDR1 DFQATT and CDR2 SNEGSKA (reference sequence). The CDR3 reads CSARVGGHMNTEAFF. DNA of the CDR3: TGCAGTGCTAGAGTAGGGGGCCACATGAACACTGAAGCTTTCTTT.

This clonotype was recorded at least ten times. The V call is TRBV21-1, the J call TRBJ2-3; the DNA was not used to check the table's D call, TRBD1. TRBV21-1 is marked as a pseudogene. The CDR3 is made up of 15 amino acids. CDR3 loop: CASSKGYGQADTQYF. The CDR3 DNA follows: TGTGCCAGCAGCAAAGGGTACGGACAGGCAGATACGCAGTATTTT.

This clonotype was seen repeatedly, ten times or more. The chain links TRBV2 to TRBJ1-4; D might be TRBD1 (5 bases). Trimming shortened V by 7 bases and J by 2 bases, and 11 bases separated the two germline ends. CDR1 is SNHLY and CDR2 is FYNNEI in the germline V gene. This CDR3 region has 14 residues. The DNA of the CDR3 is TGTGCCAGCACTACAGGTTCCACTAATGAAAAACTGTTTTTT. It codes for CASTTGSTNEKLFF.

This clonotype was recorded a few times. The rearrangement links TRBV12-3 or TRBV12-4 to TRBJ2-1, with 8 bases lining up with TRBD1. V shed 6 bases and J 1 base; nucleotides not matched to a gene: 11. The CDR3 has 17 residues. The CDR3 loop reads CASSFPNRGESYNEQFF. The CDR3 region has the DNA TGTGCCAGCAGCTTTCCCAACAGGGGGGAGTCCTACAATGAGCAGTTCTTC.